This T cell receptor beta chain was identified in a study of blood T cell repertoires in COVID-19. On the study more broadly: T cells, B-cell-depleted T cells, or PBMCs provided the cDNA or gDNA that served as material.

Generated by immunoSEQ multiplex PCR, the TCRdb table keeps only in-frame clones and is missing some. The data show some 180,000 clones, with 70% to 80% seen just once and around 5.4% held by the top ten. This clone was recorded a few times. The ends were cut back, 2 bases at V and 4 bases at J, with 12 bases in the middle. This CDR3 is built from 15 residues. Germline values: CDR1 LNHDA, CDR2 SQIVND (reference sequence). The source is a woman aged 40-49 years with COVID-19, enrolled during active disease. Input material: peripheral blood. V usage is TRBV19 and J usage is TRBJ2-1, with D perhaps TRBD2 (6 bases). The CDR3 is CASSITGAGYNEQFF. The CDR3 nucleotides are TGTGCCAGTAGTATAACCGGGGCGGGATACAATGAGCAGTTCTTC.